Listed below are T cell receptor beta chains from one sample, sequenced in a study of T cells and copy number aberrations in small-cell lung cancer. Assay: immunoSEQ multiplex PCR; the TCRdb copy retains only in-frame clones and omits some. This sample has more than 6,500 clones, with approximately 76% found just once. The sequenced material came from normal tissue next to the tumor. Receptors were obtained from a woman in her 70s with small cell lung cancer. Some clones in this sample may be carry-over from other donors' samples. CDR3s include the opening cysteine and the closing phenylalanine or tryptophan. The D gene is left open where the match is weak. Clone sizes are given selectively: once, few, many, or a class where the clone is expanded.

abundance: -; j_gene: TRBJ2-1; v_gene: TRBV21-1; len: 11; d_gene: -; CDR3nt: TGTGCCAGCAGCAAAGTGGGTGAGCAGTTCTTC; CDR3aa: CASSKVGEQFF
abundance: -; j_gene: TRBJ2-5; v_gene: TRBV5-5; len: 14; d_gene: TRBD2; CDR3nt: TGTGCCAGCAGCTTCTTAGCGGGAGGAGAGACCCAGTACTTC; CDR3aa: CASSFLAGGETQYF
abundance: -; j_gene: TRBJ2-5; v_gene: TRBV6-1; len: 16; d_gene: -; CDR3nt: TGTGCCAGCAGTGAAAGAACAGGCGTCCGGGGGGAGACCCAGTACTTC; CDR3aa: CASSERTGVRGETQYF
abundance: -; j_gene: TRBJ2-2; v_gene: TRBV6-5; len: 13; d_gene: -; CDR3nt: TGTGCCAGCAGTAAACGCTACACCGGGGAGCTGTTTTTT; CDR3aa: CASSKRYTGELFF
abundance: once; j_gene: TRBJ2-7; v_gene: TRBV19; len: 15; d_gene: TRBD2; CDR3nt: TGTGCCAGTAGTGCCCCGGGACTAGCGGTCTACGAGCAGTACTTC; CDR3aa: CASSAPGLAVYEQYF
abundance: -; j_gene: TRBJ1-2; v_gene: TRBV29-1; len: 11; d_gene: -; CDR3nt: TGCAGCGGGGGGGGGACATGGGGCTACACCTTC; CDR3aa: CSGGGTWGYTF
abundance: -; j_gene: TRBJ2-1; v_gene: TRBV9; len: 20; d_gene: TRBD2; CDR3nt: TGTGCCAGCAGCGTAGCGGTCCCCTTTGGACTAGCGGGAGGGGGGGATGAGCAGTTCTTC; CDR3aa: CASSVAVPFGLAGGGDEQFF
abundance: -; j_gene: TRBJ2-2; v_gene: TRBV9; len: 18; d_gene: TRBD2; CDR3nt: TGTGCCAGCAGCGTAAGGGAACTAGCGGGAGGTAATGGCGGGGAGCTGTTTTTT; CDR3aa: CASSVRELAGGNGGELFF
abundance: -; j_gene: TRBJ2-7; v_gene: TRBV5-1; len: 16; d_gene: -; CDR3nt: TGCGCCAGCAGCTTGGTCGGGACCGACCGTGGGGACGAGCAGTACTTC; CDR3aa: CASSLVGTDRGDEQYF
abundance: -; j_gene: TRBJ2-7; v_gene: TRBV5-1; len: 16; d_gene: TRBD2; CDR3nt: TGCGCCAGCAGCTTAAAAGCGGGAGCCAGCTCCTACGAGCAGTACTTC; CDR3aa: CASSLKAGASSYEQYF
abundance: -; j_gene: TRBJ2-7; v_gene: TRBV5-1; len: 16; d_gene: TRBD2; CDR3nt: TGCACCAGCAGCTTAAAAGCGGGAGCCAGCTCCTACGAGCAGTACTTC; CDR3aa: CTSSLKAGASSYEQYF
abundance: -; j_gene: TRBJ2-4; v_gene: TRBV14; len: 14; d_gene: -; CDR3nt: TGTGCCAGCAGCCATCTTGGGATCGGAAACATTCAGTACTTC; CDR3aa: CASSHLGIGNIQYF
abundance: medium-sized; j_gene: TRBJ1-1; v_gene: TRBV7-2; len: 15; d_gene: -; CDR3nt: TGTGCCAGCAGCTCCCATGAGGGGGTTAACACTGAAGCTTTCTTT; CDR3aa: CASSSHEGVNTEAFF
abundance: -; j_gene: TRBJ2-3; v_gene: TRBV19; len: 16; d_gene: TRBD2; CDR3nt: TGTGCCAGTAGTATGCGGACTAGCGGTTCCACAGATACGCAGTATTTT; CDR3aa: CASSMRTSGSTDTQYF
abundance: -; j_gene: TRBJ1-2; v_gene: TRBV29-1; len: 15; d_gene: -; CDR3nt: TGCAGCGTTGATGGGGGGGCACGAGCTAACTATGGCTACACCTTC; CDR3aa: CSVDGGARANYGYTF